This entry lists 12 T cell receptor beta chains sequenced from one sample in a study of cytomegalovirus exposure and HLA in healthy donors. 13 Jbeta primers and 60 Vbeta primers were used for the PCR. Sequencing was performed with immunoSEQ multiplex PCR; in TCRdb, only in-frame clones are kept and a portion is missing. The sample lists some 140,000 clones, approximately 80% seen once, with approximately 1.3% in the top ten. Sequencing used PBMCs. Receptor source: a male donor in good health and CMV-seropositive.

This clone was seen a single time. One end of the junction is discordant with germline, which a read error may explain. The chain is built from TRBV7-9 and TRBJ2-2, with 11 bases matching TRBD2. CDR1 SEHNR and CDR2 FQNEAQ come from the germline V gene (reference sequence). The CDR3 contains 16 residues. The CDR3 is CASSRTSGPKTGELFF. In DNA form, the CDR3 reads TGTGCCAGCAGCCGGACTAGCGGGCCGAAAACCGGGGAGCTGTTTTTT.

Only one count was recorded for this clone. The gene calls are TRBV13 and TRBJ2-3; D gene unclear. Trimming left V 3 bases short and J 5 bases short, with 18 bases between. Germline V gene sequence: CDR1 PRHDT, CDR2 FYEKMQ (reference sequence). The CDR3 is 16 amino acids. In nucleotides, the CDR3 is TGTGCCAGCAGCTTCAGCACCCCAGGTTACGTAGATACGCAGTATTTT. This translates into CASSFSTPGYVDTQYF.

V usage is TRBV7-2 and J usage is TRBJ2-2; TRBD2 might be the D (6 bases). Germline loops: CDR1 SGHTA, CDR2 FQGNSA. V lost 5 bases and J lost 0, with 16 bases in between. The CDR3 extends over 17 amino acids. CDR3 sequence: CASSPTLREANTGELFF. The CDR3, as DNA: TGTGCCAGCAGCCCCACCCTCAGGGAGGCGAACACCGGGGAGCTGTTTTTT.

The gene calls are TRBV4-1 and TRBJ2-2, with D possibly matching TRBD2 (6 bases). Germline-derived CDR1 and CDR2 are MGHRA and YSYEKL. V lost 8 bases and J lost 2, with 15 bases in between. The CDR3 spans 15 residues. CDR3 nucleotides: TGCGCCAGCGGGGGAGGCGGACTAAACACCGGGGAGCTGTTTTTT. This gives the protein CASGGGGLNTGELFF.

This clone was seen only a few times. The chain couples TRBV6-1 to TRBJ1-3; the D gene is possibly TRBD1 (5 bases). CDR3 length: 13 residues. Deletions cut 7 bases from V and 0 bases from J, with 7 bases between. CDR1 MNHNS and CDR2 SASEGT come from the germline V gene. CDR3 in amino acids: CASTGDSGNTIYF. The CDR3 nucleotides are TGTGCCAGCACGGGGGACTCTGGAAACACCATATATTTT.

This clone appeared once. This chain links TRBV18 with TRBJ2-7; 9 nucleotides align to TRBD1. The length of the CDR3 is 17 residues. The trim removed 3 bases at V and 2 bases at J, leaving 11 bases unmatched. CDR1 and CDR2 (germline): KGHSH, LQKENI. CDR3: CASSPQQWTGDTYEQYF. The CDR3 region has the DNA TGTGCCAGCTCACCGCAACAGTGGACAGGGGATACCTACGAGCAGTACTTC.

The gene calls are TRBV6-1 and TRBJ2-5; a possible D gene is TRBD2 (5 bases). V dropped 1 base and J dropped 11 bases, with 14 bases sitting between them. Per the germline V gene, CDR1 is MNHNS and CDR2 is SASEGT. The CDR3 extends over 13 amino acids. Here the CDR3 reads CASSEGGSGEQYF. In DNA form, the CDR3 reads TGTGCCAGCAGTGAAGGGGGATCTGGGGAGCAGTACTTC.

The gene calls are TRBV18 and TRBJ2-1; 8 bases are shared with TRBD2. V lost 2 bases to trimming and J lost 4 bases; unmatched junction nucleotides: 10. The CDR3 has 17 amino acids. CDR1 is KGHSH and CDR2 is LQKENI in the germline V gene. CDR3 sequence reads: CASSPNRQREFYNEQFF. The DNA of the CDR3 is TGTGCCAGCTCACCAAATAGACAGCGGGAGTTTTACAATGAGCAGTTCTTC.

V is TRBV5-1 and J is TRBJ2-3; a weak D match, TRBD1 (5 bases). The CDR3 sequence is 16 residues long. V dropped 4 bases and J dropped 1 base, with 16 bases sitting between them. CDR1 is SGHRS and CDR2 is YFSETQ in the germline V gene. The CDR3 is CASSLRRVSGTDTQYF. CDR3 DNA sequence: TGCGCCAGCAGCCTACGCAGGGTGTCCGGCACAGATACGCAGTATTTT. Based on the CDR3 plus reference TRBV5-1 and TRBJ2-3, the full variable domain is KAGVTQTPRYLIKTRGQQVTLSCSPISGHRSVSWYQQTPGQGLQFLFEYFSETQRNKGNFPGRFSGRQFSNSRSEMNVSTLELGDSALYLCASSLRRVSGTDTQYFGPGTRLTVL.

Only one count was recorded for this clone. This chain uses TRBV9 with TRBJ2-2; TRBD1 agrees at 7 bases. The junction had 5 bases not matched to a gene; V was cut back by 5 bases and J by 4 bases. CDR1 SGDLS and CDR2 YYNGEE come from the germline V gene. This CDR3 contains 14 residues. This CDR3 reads CASSSTGSTGELFF. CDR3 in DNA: TGTGCCAGCAGTTCGACAGGGTCCACCGGGGAGCTGTTTTTT.

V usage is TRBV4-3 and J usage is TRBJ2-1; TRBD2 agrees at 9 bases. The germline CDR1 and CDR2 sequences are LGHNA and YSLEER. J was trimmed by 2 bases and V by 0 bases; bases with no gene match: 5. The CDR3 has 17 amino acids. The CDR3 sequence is CASSQEPGLATYNEQFF. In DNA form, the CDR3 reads TGCGCCAGCAGCCAAGAACCGGGACTAGCAACCTACAATGAGCAGTTCTTC.

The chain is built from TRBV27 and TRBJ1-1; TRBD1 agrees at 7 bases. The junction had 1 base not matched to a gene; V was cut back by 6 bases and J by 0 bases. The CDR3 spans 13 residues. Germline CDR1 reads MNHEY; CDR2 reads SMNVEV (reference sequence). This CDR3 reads CASRGQMNTEAFF. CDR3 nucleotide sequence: TGTGCCAGCAGGGGACAGATGAACACTGAAGCTTTCTTT.